This T cell receptor (beta chain) was sequenced in a study of radiotherapy plus CTLA-4 blockade in lung cancer. Data came from immunoSEQ multiplex PCR; TCRdb stores just in-frame clones and leaves some out. The repertoire holds around 86,000 clones, with 83% as singletons. In the case of this clone: One end of the junction varies from germline; a read error may be responsible.

This CDR3 has 14 residues. The sample here was peripheral blood, taken from a patient treated with radiotherapy plus ipilimumab. The chain carries TRBV5-3 and TRBJ2-5, with TRBD1 identical over 7 bases. TRBV5-3 is designated an ORF whose function remains uncertain. The source of this sequence is a human donor with non-small cell lung cancer who had stable disease on radiotherapy plus ipilimumab. As DNA, the CDR3 is TGTGCCAGAAGCTTGGAAGACGGGGACAGCCACAGGGACTTC. Its translation is CARSLEDGDSHRDF.